The 28 T cell receptor beta chains reported below all come from one sample, sequenced in a study of CD8 T cells in Susac syndrome. With random hexamers, roughly 0.45 to 1 ug RNA was reverse transcribed. Via MiXCR, TCRdb re-called the immunoSEQ multiplex PCR reads, giving one row per CDR3 protein. Of about 210,000 distinct CDR3 sequences in the sample, 95% were seen once. The specimen was CD4+ T cells from PBMCs. The source is a human donor with multiple sclerosis.

This CDR3 is CSGVRDRGIQFF. CDR3 nucleotide sequence: TGCAGCGGAGTCCGGGACAGGGGGATCCAGTTCTTC. V and J are TRBV29-1 and TRBJ2-1; 11 bases are shared with TRBD1. With V trimmed by 7 bases and J by 13 bases, 9 bases remained unmatched. CDR1 and CDR2 from the germline V gene are SQVTM and ANQGSEA. The CDR3 has 12 residues.

The rearrangement joins TRBV2 to TRBJ2-1; TRBD2 might be the D (5 bases). Per the germline V gene, CDR1 is SNHLY and CDR2 is FYNNEI. This CDR3 has 15 amino acids. V lost 6 bases and J 0 bases, leaving 12 bases between the germline ends. The DNA of the CDR3 is TGTGCCAGCAGCCCGGACTTCAGCTCCTACAATGAGCAGTTCTTC. Protein product: CASSPDFSSYNEQFF.

The chain combines TRBV28 with TRBJ2-5; D gene unclear. The CDR3 has 13 residues. CDR1 and CDR2 from the germline V gene are MDHEN and SYDVKM. The V end lost 6 bases, the J end lost 1 base, and 9 bases lay between the germline ends. The CDR3 loop reads CASSMGTQETQYF. CDR3 DNA sequence: TGTGCCAGCAGCATGGGCACCCAAGAGACCCAGTACTTC.

This clonotype was detected only a few times. The chain employs TRBV29-1 and TRBJ2-7, with TRBD1 identical over 9 bases. The CDR3 extends over 12 amino acids. Germline-derived CDR1 and CDR2 are SQVTM and ANQGSEA. V shed 5 bases, J shed 3 bases, and the junction held 2 bases outside the gene matches. CDR3 DNA: TGCAGCGTTCGGACAGGGGTCTACGAGCAGTACTTC. Protein: CSVRTGVYEQYF.

This CDR3 reads CASQGGTSSYEQYF. The CDR3 nucleotides read TGTGCCTCCCAGGGGGGGACGTCCTCCTACGAGCAGTACTTC. The V gene is TRBV30, the J gene TRBJ2-7, with D perhaps matching TRBD1 or TRBD2 (7 bases each). CDR3 length equals 14 residues. V gave up 7 bases and J gave up 0 bases, with 16 bases separating them. The germline gives CDR1 GTSNPN, CDR2 SVGIG (reference sequence).

The CDR3 loop reads CAWSVLGFLSRENYGYTF. For the CDR3, the DNA is TGTGCCTGGAGTGTATTGGGGTTCCTATCCCGAGAAAACTATGGCTACACCTTC. The chain carries TRBV30 and TRBJ1-2; no clear D. This CDR3 has 18 residues. V shed 0 bases and J shed 2 bases, with 22 bases lying between them. Germline assignment: CDR1 GTSNPN and CDR2 SVGIG (reference sequence).

The chain links TRBV29-1 to TRBJ1-1; 9 positions match TRBD1. Trimming removed 1 base from V and 4 bases from J; junction bases left unmatched: 4. Germline CDR1 SQVTM, CDR2 ANQGSEA. The CDR3 consists of 14 residues. CDR3 bases: TGCAGCGTTGAAGGGTCGACAGGGGGCACTGAAGCTTTCTTT. This translates into CSVEGSTGGTEAFF.

This chain joins TRBV3-1 and TRBJ1-1, with D uncertain. CDR1 is LGHDT and CDR2 is YNNKEL in the germline V gene (reference sequence). Trimming removed 3 bases from V and 5 bases from J, with 13 bases in between. The CDR3 loop spans 14 amino acids. The chain's CDR3 is CASSQYTVQTEAFF. As DNA, the CDR3 is TGTGCCAGCAGCCAGTACACAGTACAAACTGAAGCTTTCTTT.

The chain couples TRBV7-9 to TRBJ2-1, with 8 nucleotides matching TRBD2. The CDR3 runs 15 residues. The germline CDR1 and CDR2 sequences are SEHNR and FQNEAQ (reference sequence). Trimming took 3 bases from V and 7 from J; bases not matched to a gene: 8. CDR3 sequence: CASSFLGLGPNEQFF. The CDR3 DNA follows: TGTGCCAGCAGCTTCCTGGGACTAGGACCGAATGAGCAGTTCTTC.

The chain is built from TRBV5-4 and TRBJ1-1, with 8 positions matching TRBD1. The CDR3 length is 17 residues. Per the germline V gene, CDR1 is SGHNT and CDR2 is YYREEE (reference sequence). J was trimmed by 1 base and V by 3 bases; bases with no gene match: 11. The CDR3 DNA reads TGTGCCAGCAGCTCCGGACAGGGACGAACCCCGAACACTGAAGCTTTCTTT. It yields the protein CASSSGQGRTPNTEAFF.

The V call is TRBV12-3 or TRBV12-4, the J call TRBJ2-6; 8 bases fit TRBD2. This CDR3 region has 16 residues. With 5 bases clipped from V and 2 bases from J, the junction kept 5 bases outside the gene matches. The CDR3 region is CASSPGGAPGANVLTF. The CDR3 bases are TGTGCCAGCAGTCCGGGGGGGGCTCCTGGGGCCAACGTCCTGACTTTC.

The chain joins TRBV9 to TRBJ1-1; D is undetermined. CDR1 SGDLS and CDR2 YYNGEE come from the germline V gene. Trimming stripped 3 bases from V and 4 bases from J, with 13 bases between. This CDR3 comprises 14 residues. CDR3 coding DNA: TGTGCCAGCAGCGCGACATCCATAAGCACTGAAGCTTTCTTT. Translated, it gives CASSATSISTEAFF.

This sequence joins TRBV2 and TRBJ2-5; maybe TRBD1 (6 bases). This CDR3 is built from 12 residues. Germline V gene data show CDR1 as SNHLY and CDR2 as FYNNEI. Trimming took off 3 bases at V and 5 bases at J, with 7 bases between the two ends. The CDR3 sequence: CASSEQGETQYF. CDR3 in DNA: TGTGCCAGCAGTGAGCAGGGGGAGACCCAGTACTTC.

The chain is built from TRBV4-1 and TRBJ2-7; 14 positions agree with TRBD2. After removal of 1 base from V and 7 bases from J, the junction contained 6 bases not matched to a gene. Germline V lookup: CDR1 MGHRA, CDR2 YSYEKL. CDR3 length: 16 residues. This CDR3 reads CASSQVGTSGSFEQYF. The CDR3 bases are TGCGCCAGCAGCCAAGTGGGGACTAGCGGGAGCTTTGAGCAGTACTTC.

This clonotype was detected once. The chain recombines TRBV5-1 with TRBJ2-1; the match to TRBD2 covers 12 bases. The V and J ends lost 3 bases and 7 bases, in that order; junction bases with no gene match: 2. CDR1 is SGHRS, CDR2 YFSETQ, per germline. The CDR3 has 14 amino acids. DNA of the CDR3: TGCGCCAGCAGCTACACTAGCGGGGGGAATGAGCAGTTCTTC. Translation: CASSYTSGGNEQFF.

This chain joins TRBV12-3 or TRBV12-4 and TRBJ1-1, with D possibly TRBD1 on 5 matching bases. The CDR3 length is 14 residues. Trimming cost V 7 bases and J 0 bases, with 12 bases left between them. The CDR3 reads CASTPQVMNTEAFF. DNA of the CDR3: TGTGCCAGCACTCCACAGGTCATGAACACTGAAGCTTTCTTT.

The CDR3 region has the DNA TGTGCCAGCAGTGAACGGTCCTACGAGCAGTACTTC. The encoded protein is CASSERSYEQYF. The chain recombines TRBV2 with TRBJ2-7, with unresolved D. Deletions cut 2 bases from V and 1 base from J, with 3 bases between. CDR3 length: 12 amino acids. Germline loops: CDR1 SNHLY, CDR2 FYNNEI.

This chain joins TRBV20-1 and TRBJ1-1, with TRBD1 matching 7 bases. Germline CDR1 is DFQATT and CDR2 is SNEGSKA (reference sequence). V lost 3 bases, J lost 3 bases, and 13 bases stayed unmatched. The CDR3 extends over 16 amino acids. The CDR3: CSASDTGTRGYTEAFF. The CDR3 nucleotides are TGCAGTGCTAGCGATACAGGGACCAGGGGGTACACTGAAGCTTTCTTT.

This clonotype was recorded once. The chain is built from TRBV5-4 and TRBJ2-1; no clear D. CDR3 length: 12 amino acids. V was clipped by 2 bases and J by 9 bases, with 9 bases between them. Germline CDR1 reads SGHNT; CDR2 reads YYREEE (reference sequence). CDR3 DNA: TGTGCCAGCAGCTTTGAGACTCTTGAGCAGTTCTTC. Amino acid sequence: CASSFETLEQFF.

The chain recombines TRBV3-1 with TRBJ1-1; TRBD1 agrees at 8 bases. Losses at the gene ends were 1 base for V and 12 bases for J; bases not matched to a gene: 4. The germline CDR1 and CDR2 sequences are LGHDT and YNNKEL (reference sequence). The CDR3 sequence is 12 residues long. The CDR3 region has the DNA TGTGCCAGCAGCCAAGGGGACAGGCGTACTTTCTTT. Protein sequence: CASSQGDRRTFF.

The rearrangement links TRBV30 to TRBJ2-7; a possible D gene is TRBD2 (5 bases). The CDR3 has 14 amino acids. Germline assignment: CDR1 GTSNPN and CDR2 SVGIG (reference sequence). The V gene lost 3 bases and the J gene lost 2 bases, with 14 bases spanning the gap. DNA of the CDR3: TGTGCCTGGAGCACGGGGAGCCCTACCTACGAGCAGTACTTC. Translated: CAWSTGSPTYEQYF.

The chain joins TRBV6-1 to TRBJ2-7; 10 nucleotides agree with TRBD1. The V gene's germline CDR1 is MNHNS and CDR2 SASEGT. Trimming cost V 5 bases and J 0 bases; bases outside gene matches: 7. CDR3 length equals 16 residues. As DNA, the CDR3 is TGTGCCAGCAGTATCCGGGACAGGGGTATCTCCTACGAGCAGTACTTC. It encodes CASSIRDRGISYEQYF.

The V call is TRBV12-3 or TRBV12-4, the J call TRBJ2-1; D gene unclear. The ends were cut back, 0 bases at V and 8 bases at J, with 8 bases in the middle. The CDR3 runs 13 residues. CDR3 region: CASSLAGQYEQFF. In DNA form, the CDR3 reads TGTGCCAGCAGTTTAGCTGGGCAGTATGAGCAGTTCTTC.

V and J are TRBV30 and TRBJ1-1; no clear D gene. Germline CDR1 and CDR2: GTSNPN and SVGIG (reference sequence). Trimming cost V 4 bases and J 1 base, with 16 bases left between them. The CDR3 runs 15 residues. The CDR3 region has the DNA TGTGCCTGGATATTCAAGATTCCCACGAACACTGAAGCTTTCTTT. The encoded protein is CAWIFKIPTNTEAFF. The variable domain in full, with the rest retrieved from reference TRBV30 and TRBJ1-1, is SQTIHQWPATLVQPVGSPLSLECTVEGTSNPNLYWYRQAAGRGLQLLFYSVGIGQISSEVPQNLSASRPQDRQFILSSKKLLLSDSGFYLCAWIFKIPTNTEAFFGQGTRLTVV.

The chain combines TRBV5-1 with TRBJ2-7; 9 bases are shared with TRBD1. Losses at the gene ends were 5 bases for V and 2 bases for J; bases not matched to a gene: 5. Germline V gene lookup returns CDR1 SGHRS and CDR2 YFSETQ. The CDR3 runs to 14 residues. CDR3 protein: CASRPRTGAYEQYF. Here the CDR3 DNA reads TGCGCCAGCAGACCTAGGACAGGGGCCTACGAGCAGTACTTC.

The chain couples TRBV7-9 to TRBJ2-4, with D perhaps matching TRBD2 (6 bases). This CDR3 is 13 amino acids long. The V gene's germline CDR1 is SEHNR and CDR2 FQNEAQ (reference sequence). V was trimmed by 4 bases and J by 8 bases, leaving 12 bases between them. The CDR3 DNA sequence: TGTGCCAGCAGCTCGCGGCGGGGAGACATTCAGTACTTC. It encodes CASSSRRGDIQYF.

The table lists this clonotype with a count of one. This chain joins TRBV28 and TRBJ2-7; D possibly corresponds to TRBD2 (6 bases). The length of the CDR3 is 14 residues. Trimming shortened V by 10 bases and J by 0 bases, and 16 bases separated the two germline ends. Germline-derived CDR1 and CDR2 are MDHEN and SYDVKM. The CDR3 is CATLNRDFSYEQYF. The CDR3 DNA reads TGTGCCACTCTCAACCGGGACTTCTCCTACGAGCAGTACTTC. The complete variable domain, with remaining parts taken from reference TRBV28 and TRBJ2-7, reads DVKVTQSSRYLVKRTGEKVFLECVQDMDHENMFWYRQDPGLGLRLIYFSYDVKMKEKGDIPEGYSVSREKKERFSLILESASTNQTSMYLCATLNRDFSYEQYFGPGTRLTVT.

The rearrangement joins TRBV3-1 to TRBJ2-7, with 13 bases lining up with TRBD2. V trimming: 4 bases; J trimming: 4 bases; junction bases outside the gene matches: 4. The CDR3 consists of 15 residues. The germline CDR1 and CDR2 sequences are LGHDT and YNNKEL (reference sequence). The CDR3 nucleotides read TGTGCCAGCAGCCGGGGACTAGCGGGGAGTTACGAGCAGTACTTC. This encodes CASSRGLAGSYEQYF.